The 28 T cell receptor beta chains below were found in one sample sequenced in a study of a mutant IDH1 vaccine in newly diagnosed glioma. Their specific antigens are unknown. Time point described: week 35, safety follow-up. What each vaccine dose contained was 300 ug of mutant IDH1 20-mer peptide, accompanied by topical imiquimod. The method was immunoSEQ multiplex PCR; TCRdb's version includes in-frame clones alone and lacks a portion of them. The table records approximately 50,000 clones, roughly nine tenths of them present only once. The sample consisted of PBMCs, taken from a glioma patient whose treatment included an IDH1 peptide vaccine. These receptors were taken from a man aged 40-50 years with glioma.

The CDR3 here is CASSSIRGRFGELFF. The CDR3 nucleotides read TGTGCCAGCAGTTCGATCCGAGGACGATTCGGGGAGCTGTTTTTT. J is TRBJ2-2 and V is TRBV6-1, with unresolved D. Deletions cut 5 bases from V and 7 bases from J, with 17 bases between. The V gene's germline CDR1 is MNHNS and CDR2 SASEGT. This CDR3 comprises 15 residues.

Within the sample, this clone is medium-sized. The CDR3 nucleotides read TGTGCCAGCAGTTCAGGGGAATATAGCAATCAGCCCCAGCATTTT. It encodes CASSSGEYSNQPQHF. This sequence joins TRBV7-8 and TRBJ1-5, with a weak D call TRBD1 (6 bases). Trimming removed 6 bases from V and 0 bases from J, with 12 bases in between. Germline V lookup: CDR1 SGHVS, CDR2 FQNEAQ. The CDR3 totals 15 residues. The complete variable domain, with remaining parts taken from reference TRBV7-8 and TRBJ1-5, reads GAGVSQSPRYKVAKRGQDVALRCDPISGHVSLFWYQQALGQGPEFLTYFQNEAQLDKSGLPSDRFFAERPEGSVSTLKIQRTQQEDSAVYLCASSSGEYSNQPQHFGDGTRLSIL.

V and J are TRBV5-1 and TRBJ2-6; D might be TRBD1 (5 bases). The CDR3 is 18 residues long. V was shortened by 4 bases and J by 4 bases, with 21 bases between the two germline ends. The germline CDR1 and CDR2 sequences are SGHRS and YFSETQ. The CDR3 here is CASSLLGRAEVGANVLTF. The CDR3 DNA reads TGCGCCAGCAGCCTGTTGGGCAGGGCCGAGGTAGGGGCCAACGTCCTGACTTTC.

The rearrangement uses TRBV5-1 and TRBJ1-2; 9 positions match TRBD1. CDR3 length: 13 amino acids. The trim removed 4 bases at V and 9 bases at J, leaving 7 bases unmatched. Germline V gene sequence: CDR1 SGHRS, CDR2 YFSETQ. The CDR3 loop reads CASSPEGQGSYTF. The CDR3 DNA reads as TGCGCCAGCAGCCCAGAGGGACAGGGAAGCTACACCTTC.

The J gene is TRBJ2-3, the V gene TRBV4-2; D may be TRBD2 (5 bases). CDR3 length equals 15 residues. The germline gives CDR1 LGHNA, CDR2 YNFKEQ. The V end was cut by 3 bases, the J end by 2 bases, with 12 bases between. The CDR3 DNA sequence: TGTGCCAGCAGCCACGAGGGAGCAGCCACAGATACGCAGTATTTT. It yields the protein CASSHEGAATDTQYF.

J is TRBJ2-3 and V is TRBV11-2, with 8 bases identical to TRBD2. Germline V gene data show CDR1 as SGHAT and CDR2 as FQNNGV. V lost 5 bases and J lost 4; bases outside the gene matches: 8. This CDR3 has 15 residues. CDR3 bases: TGTGCCAGCAGCGTGATTAGCGGGGCAGCAGATACGCAGTATTTT. The encoded protein is CASSVISGAADTQYF. Full variable domain (rest looked up from reference TRBV11-2 and TRBJ2-3): EAGVAQSPRYKIIEKRQSVAFWCNPISGHATLYWYQQILGQGPKLLIQFQNNGVVDDSQLPKDRFSAERLKGVDSTLKIQPAKLEDSAVYLCASSVISGAADTQYFGPGTRLTVL.

The V call is TRBV6-6, the J call TRBJ1-5, with D possibly TRBD1 on 5 matching bases. Trimming stripped 6 bases from V and 7 bases from J, with 19 bases between. The germline V gene has CDR1 MNHNY and CDR2 SVGAGI (reference sequence). CDR3 length: 15 amino acids. The CDR3 DNA is TGTGCCAGCAGGGATCAAGGGATCGGGGGGCAGCCCCAGCATTTT. Amino acids: CASRDQGIGGQPQHF.

The gene calls are TRBV12-5 and TRBJ1-2; TRBD1 aligns across 8 bases. Germline values: CDR1 LGHNT, CDR2 FRNRAP. The CDR3 has 14 amino acids. Germline trimming cut 5 bases from V and 4 bases from J; bases unmatched to any gene: 6. CDR3 nucleotide sequence: TGTGCTAGTGGTGTACAGGGGGGATTCTATGGCTACACCTTC. Translated: CASGVQGGFYGYTF.

The CDR3 loop reads CASSLYYEQYF. As DNA, the CDR3 is TGTGCCAGCAGCCTATATTACGAGCAGTACTTC. The V call is TRBV5-6, the J call TRBJ2-7; D remains ambiguous. In germline, CDR1 is SGHDT, CDR2 YYEEEE. The CDR3 length is 11 residues. The V end was cut by 4 bases, the J end by 4 bases, with 6 bases between.

The chain recombines TRBV7-3 with TRBJ2-3; 11 nucleotides match TRBD1. Germline lookup yields CDR1 SGHTA and CDR2 FQGTGA. This CDR3 region has 14 residues. V shed 4 bases and J 4 bases; nucleotides not matched to a gene: 1. The CDR3 loop reads CASSSGQGADTQYF. The CDR3 bases are TGTGCCAGCAGCTCGGGACAGGGGGCAGATACGCAGTATTTT.

This sequence joins TRBV7-6 and TRBJ1-1; D is unclear. CDR1 is SGHVS, CDR2 FNYEAQ, per germline. CDR3 length: 14 residues. V dropped 1 base and J dropped 2 bases, with 8 bases sitting between them. The chain's CDR3 is CASSLVAGNTEAFF. The DNA for the CDR3 is TGTGCCAGCAGCTTAGTAGCGGGAAACACTGAAGCTTTCTTT.

The J gene is TRBJ1-2, the V gene TRBV13, with TRBD1 as a possible D gene (6 bases). Trimming removed 5 bases from V and 4 bases from J, with 14 bases in between. The CDR3 contains 14 residues. The germline CDR1 and CDR2 sequences are PRHDT and FYEKMQ (reference sequence). DNA for the CDR3: TGTGCCAGCAGCCTGGACAGTACGGCCTATGGCTACACCTTC. This translates into CASSLDSTAYGYTF.

The V call is TRBV7-9, the J call TRBJ1-1, with no clear D. The CDR3 runs 13 residues. Looked up from germline, CDR1 is SEHNR and CDR2 is FQNEAQ (reference sequence). Trimming pared 6 bases from V and 6 bases from J, leaving 14 bases between. The CDR3 sequence: CASRVVVRAEAFF. CDR3 DNA: TGTGCCAGCAGAGTTGTTGTGCGTGCTGAAGCTTTCTTT.

This chain connects TRBV6-1 to TRBJ2-7; D gene uncertain. Germline CDR1 reads MNHNS; CDR2 reads SASEGT. The length of the CDR3 is 8 residues. V was shortened by 9 bases and J by 7 bases, with 4 bases between the two germline ends. CDR3 region: CASEEQYF. DNA for the CDR3: TGTGCCAGTGAAGAGCAGTACTTC.

V and J are TRBV23-1 and TRBJ2-5; D is unresolved. TRBV23-1 is classed as an ORF, of uncertain function. CDR3 length equals 15 residues. Trimming took 8 bases from V and 2 from J, leaving 18 bases between them. The CDR3 loop is CASPLGEAHQETQYF. The CDR3 DNA follows: TGCGCCAGCCCCCTGGGTGAAGCCCATCAAGAGACCCAGTACTTC.

This clone was recorded only once. The chain couples TRBV5-6 to TRBJ2-3; 7 bases map to TRBD2. The CDR3 consists of 16 residues. V dropped 5 bases and J dropped 2; count of bases not matched to a gene: 11. CDR1 and CDR2 from the germline V gene are SGHDT and YYEEEE. This CDR3 reads CASSDLGLAATDTQYF. CDR3 bases: TGTGCCAGCAGTGATCTTGGGCTAGCGGCCACAGATACGCAGTATTTT.

The genes are TRBV7-2 and TRBJ2-7; possible D gene TRBD1, 6 bases. This CDR3 spans 13 amino acids. V was trimmed by 5 bases and J by 6 bases, leaving 14 bases between them. Per the germline V gene, CDR1 is SGHTA and CDR2 is FQGNSA. CDR3 loop: CASSPRTVGEQYF. CDR3 sequence (DNA): TGTGCCAGCAGCCCCCGGACAGTTGGCGAGCAGTACTTC.

This chain connects TRBV6-5 to TRBJ1-1, with unresolved D. The CDR3 has 13 amino acids. CDR1 is MNHEY, CDR2 SVGAGI, per germline. V was clipped by 5 bases and J by 2 bases, with 9 bases between them. CDR3 region: CASSITVNTEAFF. The CDR3 DNA reads TGTGCCAGCAGTATCACCGTAAACACTGAAGCTTTCTTT.

V and J are TRBV18 and TRBJ2-7, with TRBD2 matching 8 bases. This CDR3 is built from 14 residues. Per the germline V gene, CDR1 is KGHSH and CDR2 is LQKENI. With V trimmed by 5 bases and J by 1 base, 4 bases remained unmatched. Here the CDR3 reads CASSGTSGSYEQYF. CDR3 coding DNA: TGTGCCAGCTCAGGTACTAGCGGATCCTACGAGCAGTACTTC.

This chain connects TRBV10-1 to TRBJ2-1, with 7 nucleotides matching TRBD2. This CDR3 spans 14 amino acids. V trimming: 4 bases; J trimming: 5 bases; junction bases outside the gene matches: 5. Germline V gene lookup returns CDR1 WNHNN and CDR2 SYGVQD (reference sequence). CDR3 amino acids: CASSALADDNEQFF. The CDR3 coding sequence is TGCGCCAGCAGTGCTCTAGCGGATGACAATGAGCAGTTCTTC.

The CDR3 region has the DNA TGCAGTGCTAGTGGCATCCGAGGAGCTTTCTTT. As protein: CSASGIRGAFF. V and J are TRBV20-1 and TRBJ1-1; D uncertain. Germline V gives CDR1 DFQATT, CDR2 SNEGSKA (reference sequence). Trimming left V 3 bases short and J 10 bases short, with 12 bases between. This CDR3 is built from 11 residues.

This clone showed up just a few times. The V and J genes are TRBV6-1 and TRBJ1-5, with D possibly TRBD1 on 6 matching bases. With 7 bases removed from V and 6 bases from J, the gap between germline ends came to 13 bases. Germline values: CDR1 MNHNS, CDR2 SASEGT. The CDR3 loop spans 13 amino acids. The CDR3 protein is CASTGQGIQPQHF. In DNA form, the CDR3 reads TGTGCCAGCACCGGCCAGGGGATTCAGCCCCAGCATTTT.

The gene calls are TRBV28 and TRBJ1-2, with TRBD1 identical over 8 bases. The germline CDR1 and CDR2 sequences are MDHEN and SYDVKM. With 5 bases clipped from V and 4 bases from J, the junction kept 9 bases outside the gene matches. The CDR3 contains 15 residues. For the CDR3, the DNA is TGTGCCAGCAGTCCCGGACAGGGACTAATCTATGGCTACACCTTC. Protein product: CASSPGQGLIYGYTF.

Here the CDR3 reads CASSLGPPGGNTEAFF. Here the CDR3 DNA reads TGTGCCAGCAGCTTAGGCCCCCCGGGGGGGAACACTGAAGCTTTCTTT. The V gene is TRBV7-9, the J gene TRBJ1-1, with a weak D call TRBD1 (5 bases). Germline CDR1 reads SEHNR; CDR2 reads FQNEAQ (reference sequence). The V and J ends lost 1 base and 1 base respectively, with 13 bases between them. This CDR3 has 16 residues.

The V call is TRBV27, the J call TRBJ2-3; D may be TRBD1 or TRBD2 (5 bases each). Germline CDR1 is MNHEY and CDR2 is SMNVEV (reference sequence). This CDR3 comprises 16 residues. V lost 6 bases and J lost 3, with 19 bases in between. The CDR3 DNA reads as TGTGCCAGCAGGAGCCTCACGGGACCCCGGACAGATACGCAGTATTTT. It codes for CASRSLTGPRTDTQYF.

This chain joins TRBV19 and TRBJ2-3; D unresolved. V lost 4 bases and J 4 bases, leaving 15 bases between the germline ends. CDR1 is LNHDA, CDR2 SQIVND, per germline (reference sequence). The CDR3 is 15 residues long. This chain's CDR3 is CASSTAPFTADTQYF. CDR3 nucleotides: TGTGCCAGTAGTACAGCCCCCTTCACCGCAGATACGCAGTATTTT.

The chain joins TRBV7-6 to TRBJ2-2; D unclear. V lost 5 bases and J lost 4, with 14 bases in between. This CDR3 is built from 15 residues. Germline CDR1 reads SGHVS; CDR2 reads FNYEAQ. This CDR3 is CASSPTPSFTGELFF. The CDR3 coding sequence is TGTGCCAGCAGCCCCACCCCCAGTTTCACCGGGGAGCTGTTTTTT.

CDR3 protein: CASRYSGRLPHNQPQHF. CDR3 DNA: TGCGCCAGCAGATACAGTGGCCGACTCCCGCACAATCAGCCCCAGCATTTT. The rearrangement links TRBV4-3 to TRBJ1-5, with unresolved D. The CDR3 has 17 residues. V gave up 6 bases and J gave up 3 bases, with 21 bases separating them. Germline V lookup: CDR1 LGHNA, CDR2 YSLEER.